This T cell receptor beta chain comes out of a study of blood T cell repertoires in COVID-19. Study overall: Sites in the United States, Italy and Spain provided acute and convalescent COVID-19 samples. In each case, the material was cDNA or gDNA derived from T cells, B-cell-depleted T cells, or PBMCs.

Authors' analysis steps: By means of reference gene primer amplification, nucleated cell counts were estimated. Some clones are missing from TCRdb's copy, which holds only in-frame ones; the method was immunoSEQ multiplex PCR. The DNA gave D and trimming, while V, J and clone size come from that table. The repertoire has some 130,000 clones, roughly 86% of them found once; the top ten carry 9.5% to 15%. The CDR3 extends over 15 amino acids. CDR1 SGHAT and CDR2 FQDESV come from the germline V gene (reference sequence). J was trimmed by 7 bases and V by 3 bases; bases with no gene match: 6. A few counts support this clone.

Input material: peripheral blood. The source of this sequence is a human donor in a cohort sampled during active COVID-19. The chain is built from TRBV11-1 and TRBJ1-6, with TRBD1 matching over 7 bases. The CDR3, as DNA: TGTGCCAGCAGCTTGAGGGGGCGCGAGAATTCACCCCTCCACTTT. This translates into CASSLRGRENSPLHF.